This entry concerns a single T cell receptor beta chain. It lacks a known antigen. No base qualities exist here, and no much larger clone lies one base off it. The data were taken from a study of identical twins (dated by TCRdb to 2016 to 2017). About the full investigation: To test whether fetal clonotypes persist, this study deep-sequenced TCR alpha and beta repertoires from monozygotic twins, from unrelated adults of various ages, and from cord blood. Replicate twin experiments were performed at different times using different library preparation protocols to rule out contamination.

Paper-wide results and their limitations: In monozygotic twins, out-of-frame TCR alpha sharing was systematically underestimated by recombination models, although the models agreed with sharing between unrelated individuals. Compared with coincidental sharing between unrelated individuals, an excess of low generation-probability sequences was observed among out-of-frame TCR alpha sequences shared between twins. Zero-insertion analyses could be partly confounded by invariant T cells such as MAIT and iNKT, although diverse VJ usage argued against such confounding for most clonotypes. The excess sharing between twins in beta out-of-frame sequences was weaker because fewer shared sequences reduced the signal-to-noise ratio. Abundant cord blood beta clonotypes had fewer insertions, young adult naive repertoires showed a similar but weaker trend, and memory repertoires showed no such trend. Because the same donors could not be followed over many years, the conclusions relied on cross-sectional statistical analysis.

Library creation used 5' RACE. Instrument on record: Illumina HiSeq 2000. A universal primer binding site was added through template switching, and the final cDNA carried a unique molecular identifier so that TCR cDNA molecules could be counted accurately. Specific primers in the conserved constant-segment region were used to synthesize first-strand cDNA for the TCR alpha and beta chains. To control for contamination, every cDNA library carried two barcodes: a SMART-Mk sample barcode plus Illumina barcodes. TruSeq adapter sequences and Illumina sample barcodes were added in two successive PCR steps. The TCR alpha and beta cDNA libraries were sequenced on the Illumina HiSeq platform using custom primers. On the authors' methods: MiGEC was used to process raw reads and extract unique molecular identifiers, and MiXCR was used to find CDR3 positions. For each individual, recombination models were inferred using an EM algorithm with the repgenHMM and IGoR tools. The tcR package in R was used for shared clonotype analysis, with sharing normalized by the product of cloneset sizes. To study raw recombination without the effects of thymic and clonal selection, out-of-frame nonproductive sequences were analyzed. TCRdb reanalyzed the raw reads on its own, using fastp at Q25 for trimming and MiXCR for clone calling, and kept in-frame beta chains. Every entry covers one CDR3 protein and lists the most common genes and DNA from its rows. TCRdb's processing, not the authors', yielded these V and J calls. Within this sample are some 730,000 distinct CDR3 sequences, with about 18% of them counted one time only. The top ten constitute 10% to 15% of the sample.

V sheds 2 bases and J sheds 2 bases, leaving 10 bases between their ends. Taken from cysteine to phenylalanine, the CDR3 has 15 residues. CDR3 DNA is the only sequence kept; it has 45 bases, read in frame from the first base. The germline V gene specifies MNHNS as CDR1 and SASEGT as CDR2. Every donor was a healthy Caucasian. The twin cohort consisted of three pairs of female monozygotic twins, all aged about 18 to 29 years. Peripheral blood mononuclear cells were the source from which RNA for the TCR libraries was isolated. The same data also contributed to another study, on T cells expressing NK-cell markers. As that second paper reports: In sorted CD3+CD56+NKG2C+, CD3+CD56+NKG2C- and CD3+CD56-NKG2C+ T-cell subsets from several donors, TCR beta-chain repertoires were profiled. Among the eight sequenced donors, seven were HCMV-seropositive and one was HCMV-seronegative. In several experiments an anti-gammadeltaTCR antibody was added to restrict sorting to alphabetaTCR-expressing T cells. For about 6 donors, the dominant CD3+CD56+NKG2C+ clonotypes were among the top 10 CD8+ clonotypes and accounted for about 1.0-7.5% of CD8+ T cells. Those dominant clonotypes were again the most abundant among CD3+CD56-NKG2C+ cells in four donors, at roughly 25-60.1%. Whether the expanded NKG2C-expressing T cell clones were specific for HCMV antigens remained unclear. The eight sequenced donors were randomly selected healthy volunteers, three men and five women. To determine HCMV serostatus, a commercial ELISA kit was used to detect HCMV-specific IgG in serum. For roughly six donors, bulk peripheral blood T-cell repertoires were additionally sequenced from unsorted PBMC. MIGEC handled demultiplexing of the reads and grouping by UMI, while MiTCR was used to assemble and quantify clonotypes. To remove erroneous sequences, TCR cDNA sequences were retained only when supported by two or more reads. The tcR package was used for downstream repertoire analysis, with clonotypes matched between fractions based on CDR3 nucleotide sequence plus V segment. VDJmatch was used to annotate antigen specificity against VDJdb, with one amino acid substitution in CDR3 allowed.

Specimen: PBMCs. The chain links TRBV6-1 with TRBJ1-5; TRBD1 might be the D gene, on 5 matching bases. The source is a woman between 18 and 29 years old in good health. The sequenced DNA: TGTGCCAGCAGTGAAATTAGCAGGGGCAATCAGCCCCAGCATTTT. Its translation reads: CASSEISRGNQPQHF.